This T cell receptor beta chain emerged from a study of blood T cell repertoires in COVID-19. Study details: Sites in the United States, Italy and Spain provided acute and convalescent COVID-19 samples. T cells, B-cell-depleted T cells, or PBMCs supplied cDNA or gDNA.

Authors' data handling: Reference gene primer amplification gave estimated nucleated cell counts. Produced via immunoSEQ multiplex PCR; TCRdb's table is partial and in-frame only. V and J calls and clone size follow that table, whereas D and trimming were derived from the DNA. Counted here are about 180,000 clones, just over 85% occurring once; the ten biggest clones make up around 8.6%. From germline, CDR1 is SEHNR and CDR2 FQNEAQ (reference sequence). The V end was cut by 4 bases, the J end by 4 bases, with 21 bases between. CDR3 length: 17 amino acids. In this sample, this clone turned up once. The clonotype originates from a man aged 50 or older with active or convalescent COVID-19. The gene calls are TRBV7-9 and TRBJ2-3, with D maybe TRBD1 (6 bases). Material for sequencing was peripheral blood. CDR3 coding DNA: TGTGCCAGCAGCTCCAGACAGGCCGCGTCTCTCGCAGATACGCAGTATTTT. Amino acids: CASSSRQAASLADTQYF.